A selection of T cell receptor beta chains follows, all from one sample in a study of T-cell memory formation after mild COVID-19. TCRdb re-derived calls from the 5' RACE reads in MiXCR, one entry per CDR3 protein. The sample consists of 150,000 or so distinct CDR3 sequences, roughly 11% of them appearing once. Sequencing input: PBMCs or a T cell subset sorted from them (not recorded which). Every receptor here comes from a man younger than 30 who had mild COVID-19 (a few samples of this study predate the infection). Cell type and time point are not known. CDR3s include the opening cysteine and the closing phenylalanine or tryptophan. The order of the fields is V gene, D gene, J gene, clone size, CDR3 DNA, CDR3 protein. The D gene is left open where the match is weak. Rows give clone size only sometimes, using once, few, many, or a class for an expanded clone.

v_call: TRBV5-1; d_call: TRBD2; j_call: TRBJ2-7; clone_size: few; cdr3_nt: TGCGCCAGCAGCTTGGAAGGGACTAACGAGCAGTACTTC; cdr3_aa: CASSLEGTNEQYF
v_call: TRBV19; d_call: -; j_call: TRBJ1-5; clone_size: -; cdr3_nt: TGTGCCAGTAGTACGCTCGGAGGCAGTCAGCCCCAGCATTTT; cdr3_aa: CASSTLGGSQPQHF
v_call: TRBV7-8; d_call: -; j_call: TRBJ1-2; clone_size: many; cdr3_nt: TGTGCCAGCAGCTTGGAAGGATTACTCGTTCGGAGGCGCGCTAACTATGGCTACACCTTC; cdr3_aa: CASSLEGLLVRRRANYGYTF
v_call: TRBV4-3; d_call: -; j_call: TRBJ1-2; clone_size: -; cdr3_nt: TGCGCCAGCAGCCAAGGAGCCGGGACCCGGGGTGGCTACACCTTC; cdr3_aa: CASSQGAGTRGGYTF
v_call: TRBV5-1; d_call: -; j_call: TRBJ1-2; clone_size: -; cdr3_nt: TGCGCCAGCAGCTTGGAAGGTCCTACCAGCTATGGCTACACCTTC; cdr3_aa: CASSLEGPTSYGYTF
v_call: TRBV4-3; d_call: -; j_call: TRBJ1-2; clone_size: -; cdr3_nt: TGCGCCAGCAGCCATGACGGCAGCTATGGCTACACCTTC; cdr3_aa: CASSHDGSYGYTF
v_call: TRBV2; d_call: -; j_call: TRBJ2-5; clone_size: few; cdr3_nt: TGTGCCAGCAGTGAGTCCCCCACGTACCAAGAGACCCAGTACTTC; cdr3_aa: CASSESPTYQETQYF
v_call: TRBV18; d_call: -; j_call: TRBJ1-1; clone_size: few; cdr3_nt: TGTGCCAGCTCACCAATATCGGCGAACACTGAAGCTTTCTTT; cdr3_aa: CASSPISANTEAFF
v_call: TRBV7-2; d_call: -; j_call: TRBJ2-2; clone_size: many; cdr3_nt: TGTGCCAGCAGCCGCCACAGGGGGGAGCTGTTTTTT; cdr3_aa: CASSRHRGELFF
v_call: TRBV7-2; d_call: -; j_call: TRBJ2-1; clone_size: once; cdr3_nt: TGTGCCAGCAGCTCGGTGAGCTCGTACAATGAGCAGTTCTTC; cdr3_aa: CASSSVSSYNEQFF
v_call: TRBV7-2; d_call: -; j_call: TRBJ2-1; clone_size: -; cdr3_nt: TGTGCCAGCAGCCGAAACTACAACGATGAGCAGTTCTTC; cdr3_aa: CASSRNYNDEQFF
v_call: TRBV11-2; d_call: -; j_call: TRBJ2-7; clone_size: many; cdr3_nt: TGTGCCAGCAGCTTGGGTAACAGGGACGAGCAGTACTTC; cdr3_aa: CASSLGNRDEQYF
v_call: TRBV12-3/TRBV12-4; d_call: -; j_call: TRBJ1-3; clone_size: few; cdr3_nt: TGTGCCAGCAGTTTTGCGCATTCGAGCTCTGGAAACACCATATATTTT; cdr3_aa: CASSFAHSSSGNTIYF
v_call: TRBV5-1; d_call: -; j_call: TRBJ2-1; clone_size: -; cdr3_nt: TGCGCCAGCAGCTTGGCCTCTCCCCTGAGCGCCTCCTACAATGAGCAGTTCTTC; cdr3_aa: CASSLASPLSASYNEQFF
v_call: TRBV18; d_call: -; j_call: TRBJ1-6; clone_size: -; cdr3_nt: TGTGCCAGCTCACTCTCGGGACCGGGTAATTCACCCCTCCACTTT; cdr3_aa: CASSLSGPGNSPLHF
v_call: TRBV3-1; d_call: -; j_call: TRBJ1-2; clone_size: -; cdr3_nt: TGTGCCAGCAGCAAATCGGAGTATGGCTACACCTTC; cdr3_aa: CASSKSEYGYTF
v_call: TRBV3-1; d_call: -; j_call: TRBJ2-2; clone_size: few; cdr3_nt: TGTGCCAGCAGCCAGGGGGCGGTCACCGGGGAGCTGTTTTTT; cdr3_aa: CASSQGAVTGELFF
v_call: TRBV20-1; d_call: -; j_call: TRBJ1-4; clone_size: -; cdr3_nt: TGCAGTGCTAGAGAACAGACTAATGAAAAACTGTTTTTT; cdr3_aa: CSAREQTNEKLFF
v_call: TRBV5-5; d_call: TRBD1; j_call: TRBJ1-1; clone_size: -; cdr3_nt: TGTGCCAGCAGCTTTGGACAGGGGCTAGCCCTGAACACTGAAGCTTTCTTT; cdr3_aa: CASSFGQGLALNTEAFF
v_call: TRBV10-1; d_call: -; j_call: TRBJ1-2; clone_size: few; cdr3_nt: TGCGCCAGCCCTCCTTGGGGGCGGAGTGGCTACACCTTC; cdr3_aa: CASPPWGRSGYTF
v_call: TRBV4-3; d_call: -; j_call: TRBJ2-1; clone_size: -; cdr3_nt: TGCGCCAGCAGCCCCGAGGCGAGCTCCTACAATGAGCAGTTCTTC; cdr3_aa: CASSPEASSYNEQFF
v_call: TRBV6-5; d_call: TRBD2; j_call: TRBJ2-7; clone_size: many; cdr3_nt: TGTGCCAGCAGTTATTGGGGGGGAGCCTACGAGCAGTACTTC; cdr3_aa: CASSYWGGAYEQYF
v_call: TRBV12-3/TRBV12-4; d_call: -; j_call: TRBJ1-1; clone_size: once; cdr3_nt: TGTGCCAGCAGCAGGGTATCCGACGCTGAAGCTTTCTTT; cdr3_aa: CASSRVSDAEAFF